The 30 T cell receptor beta chains below were found in one sample sequenced in a study of cytomegalovirus exposure and HLA in healthy donors. PCR involved 60 Vbeta and 13 Jbeta primers. Sequenced by immunoSEQ multiplex PCR; TCRdb stores in-frame clones only, minus some. This repertoire shows about 140,000 clones, 80% to 90% found once; its top ten account for 2% to 3%. Sequencing input: PBMCs. The receptors originated from a boy between 2 and 10 years old in good health and CMV-seronegative.

CDR3 region: CASSVGTLGSYEQYF. The CDR3 coding sequence is TGTGCCAGCAGCGTTGGGACATTAGGCTCCTACGAGCAGTACTTC. V and J are TRBV9 and TRBJ2-7; D may be TRBD1 (6 bases). This CDR3 has 15 residues. Trimming pared 2 bases from V and 0 bases from J, leaving 12 bases between. Germline V gives CDR1 SGDLS, CDR2 YYNGEE.

V usage is TRBV6-1 and J usage is TRBJ2-2, with 8 bases aligning to TRBD1. Trimming cost V 8 bases and J 4 bases; bases outside gene matches: 6. This CDR3 contains 14 residues. Per germline, CDR1 MNHNS and CDR2 SASEGT. The CDR3 bases are TGTGCCAGCGCTCGACAGGGGCCCACCGGGGAGCTGTTTTTT. Translation gives CASARQGPTGELFF.

The J gene is TRBJ2-2, the V gene TRBV5-4, with TRBD2 matching over 9 bases. The germline gives CDR1 SGHNT, CDR2 YYREEE (reference sequence). The junction had 8 bases not matched to a gene; V was cut back by 2 bases and J by 6 bases. The CDR3 loop spans 16 amino acids. CDR3 amino acids: CASSLGLATSAGELFF. CDR3 bases: TGTGCCAGCAGCTTAGGACTAGCGACCTCTGCCGGGGAGCTGTTTTTT.

This clone was recorded only once. This chain connects TRBV28 to TRBJ1-1; no clear D gene. The CDR3 extends over 13 amino acids. Looked up from germline, CDR1 is MDHEN and CDR2 is SYDVKM. The V end lost 6 bases, the J end lost 1 base, and 9 bases lay between the germline ends. In nucleotides, the CDR3 is TGTGCCAGCAGCCGCGGGGAGAACACTGAAGCTTTCTTT. Amino acid sequence: CASSRGENTEAFF.

This rearrangement joins TRBV19 to TRBJ1-5; D is perhaps TRBD1 (6 bases). Trimming left V 3 bases short and J 5 bases short, with 17 bases between. Germline V lookup: CDR1 LNHDA, CDR2 SQIVND (reference sequence). The CDR3 is made up of 16 amino acids. CDR3 region: CASSIRSRGSDQPQHF. DNA for the CDR3: TGTGCCAGTAGTATCAGGTCCAGGGGCAGCGATCAGCCCCAGCATTTT.

The chain carries TRBV5-4 and TRBJ2-2; 7 bases are a match to TRBD1. Germline V gene lookup returns CDR1 SGHNT and CDR2 YYREEE (reference sequence). The CDR3 has 17 amino acids. J lost 0 bases, V lost 4 bases, and 9 bases had no gene match. The CDR3 region has the DNA TGTGCCAGCAGCCTGACACCCGGGACAGCGAACACCGGGGAGCTGTTTTTT. Translated, it gives CASSLTPGTANTGELFF. Supplemented by reference TRBV5-4 and TRBJ2-2, the full variable domain reads ETGVTQSPTHLIKTRGQQVTLRCSSQSGHNTVSWYQQALGQGPQFIFQYYREEENGRGNFPPRFSGLQFPNYSSELNVNALELDDSALYLCASSLTPGTANTGELFFGEGSRLTVL.

The chain joins TRBV7-7 to TRBJ2-1; 11 nucleotides match TRBD2. CDR3 length equals 16 residues. The germline V gene has CDR1 SSHAT and CDR2 FNYEAQ (reference sequence). With V trimmed by 1 base and J by 6 bases, 5 bases remained unmatched. The CDR3 bases are TGTGCCAGCAGCTTAGAAGGGACTAGCGGCGTCAATGAGCAGTTCTTC. Residues: CASSLEGTSGVNEQFF.

The rearrangement links TRBV6-6 to TRBJ2-3; D uncertain. Germline lookup yields CDR1 MNHNY and CDR2 SVGAGI (reference sequence). The CDR3 is made up of 16 amino acids. Trimming shortened V by 0 bases and J by 4 bases, and 14 bases separated the two germline ends. The CDR3 coding sequence is TGTGCCAGCAGTTACTCGAGTAGGCTAGGTCCAGATACGCAGTATTTT. Encoded protein: CASSYSSRLGPDTQYF.

This clone appeared a single time. The chain employs TRBV2 and TRBJ2-3, with 10 bases lining up with TRBD1. The CDR3 consists of 16 residues. With V trimmed by 1 base and J by 5 bases, 6 bases remained unmatched. Germline V gene data show CDR1 as SNHLY and CDR2 as FYNNEI. The CDR3 sequence is CASSEVGTGVEDTQYF. In DNA, the CDR3 is TGTGCCAGCAGTGAAGTAGGGACAGGGGTTGAAGATACGCAGTATTTT.

This sequence joins TRBV25-1 and TRBJ1-4; 9 nucleotides line up with TRBD1. Trimming removed 7 bases from V and 7 bases from J; junction bases left unmatched: 10. Per the germline V gene, CDR1 is MGHDK and CDR2 is SYGVNS. The CDR3 is 15 amino acids. The CDR3 DNA sequence: TGTGCCAGCAAACCGGGACAGGGATGGAGTGAAAAACTGTTTTTT. Residues: CASKPGQGWSEKLFF.

The rearrangement uses TRBV4-2 and TRBJ1-4, with 9 bases that match TRBD1. This CDR3 region has 17 residues. CDR1 and CDR2 from the germline V gene are LGHNA and YNFKEQ. The trim removed 0 bases at V and 10 bases at J, leaving 12 bases unmatched. The CDR3 sequence: CASSQDWLRDRVAKLFF. The CDR3 coding sequence is TGTGCCAGCAGCCAAGATTGGCTCCGGGACAGGGTAGCAAAACTGTTTTTT.

This CDR3 is CASSVSPSRQTQYF. The DNA for the CDR3 is TGCGCCAGCAGCGTGAGCCCCTCCAGGCAGACCCAGTACTTC. The rearrangement links TRBV5-1 to TRBJ2-5; no clear D. CDR3 length equals 14 residues. Germline CDR1 SGHRS, CDR2 YFSETQ. V lost 4 bases and J 6 bases, leaving 16 bases between the germline ends.

The chain recombines TRBV7-7 with TRBJ2-1, with D tentatively TRBD1 (6 bases). CDR3 length: 15 amino acids. Between the trimmed V and J ends, which lost 8 bases and 2 bases, there was a span of 16 bases. Looked up from germline, CDR1 is SSHAT and CDR2 is FNYEAQ (reference sequence). The chain's CDR3 is CASSKQGTPYNEQFF. The CDR3 DNA reads TGTGCCAGCTCCAAGCAGGGGACACCCTACAATGAGCAGTTCTTC.

V gene TRBV28 combines with J gene TRBJ1-2; TRBD1 is a possible D gene (5 bases). V shed 4 bases and J shed 4 bases, with 13 bases lying between them. CDR3 size: 14 residues. CDR1 is MDHEN and CDR2 is SYDVKM in the germline V gene. As DNA, the CDR3 is TGTGCCAGCAGTTCCCCCCAGGGACTCTATGGCTACACCTTC. Its protein is CASSSPQGLYGYTF.

The chain links TRBV28 to TRBJ2-7; a weak D match, TRBD1 (5 bases). V was clipped by 8 bases and J by 2 bases, with 10 bases between them. This CDR3 contains 12 residues. CDR1 and CDR2 (germline): MDHEN, SYDVKM. CDR3: CASQGTPYEQYF. The DNA of the CDR3 is TGTGCCAGCCAGGGCACTCCCTACGAGCAGTACTTC.

The chain employs TRBV5-6 and TRBJ1-1; TRBD1 matches at 9 bases. Per the germline V gene, CDR1 is SGHDT and CDR2 is YYEEEE. The CDR3 runs to 17 residues. With V trimmed by 2 bases and J by 0 bases, 8 bases remained unmatched. The CDR3 DNA reads as TGTGCCAGCAGCTTCCTGGGACAGGGATTCATGAACACTGAAGCTTTCTTT. Amino acid sequence: CASSFLGQGFMNTEAFF. The complete variable domain, with remaining parts taken from reference TRBV5-6 and TRBJ1-1, reads DAGVTQSPTHLIKTRGQQVTLRCSPKSGHDTVSWYQQALGQGPQFIFQYYEEEERQRGNFPDRFSGHQFPNYSSELNVNALLLGDSALYLCASSFLGQGFMNTEAFFGQGTRLTVV.

The rearrangement joins TRBV2 to TRBJ2-7; maybe TRBD1 (7 bases). Germline CDR1 SNHLY, CDR2 FYNNEI. The ends were cut back, 6 bases at V and 5 bases at J, with 26 bases in the middle. This CDR3 is built from 17 residues. CDR3 sequence (DNA): TGTGCCAGCAGCCCCTCCCGTAGCGGCACAGGGGACGACGAGCAGTACTTC. It specifies CASSPSRSGTGDDEQYF.

V gene TRBV7-2 combines with J gene TRBJ2-7; the D is unclear. In germline, CDR1 is SGHTA, CDR2 FQGNSA. CDR3 length: 15 amino acids. Trimming cost V 0 bases and J 1 base, with 10 bases left between them. In nucleotides, the CDR3 is TGTGCCAGCAGCTTAGCGGGCTTCGCTTCCTACGAGCAGTACTTC. It specifies CASSLAGFASYEQYF.

The CDR3, as DNA: TGTGCCAGCAGCTTAGCGAGGCTTACTGACGGGACACCAACCTACGAGCAGTACTTC. It yields the protein CASSLARLTDGTPTYEQYF. The chain joins TRBV11-3 to TRBJ2-7; maybe TRBD1 (6 bases). From germline, CDR1 is SGHNT and CDR2 YENEEA. This CDR3 region has 19 residues. The V end lost 1 base, the J end lost 2 bases, and 24 bases lay between the germline ends. Based on the CDR3 plus reference TRBV11-3 and TRBJ2-7, the full variable domain is EAGVVQSPRYKIIEKKQPVAFWCNPISGHNTLYWYLQNLGQGPELLIRYENEEAVDDSQLPKDRFSAERLKGVDSTLKIQPAELGDSAVYLCASSLARLTDGTPTYEQYFGPGTRLTVT.

This clone was counted between two and nine times. This sequence joins TRBV5-1 and TRBJ2-3, with TRBD2 identical over 10 bases. CDR1 is SGHRS, CDR2 YFSETQ, per germline. This CDR3 has 14 amino acids. The V gene end was trimmed by 4 bases and the J gene end by 4 bases; junction bases not matched to a gene: 3. The CDR3 bases are TGCGCCAGCAGCCCCGGGACTAGCGCAGATACGCAGTATTTT. This encodes CASSPGTSADTQYF.

J is TRBJ1-2 and V is TRBV29-1, with D unclear. V lost 6 bases, J lost 0 bases, and 11 bases lay in between. The CDR3 has 13 amino acids. The V gene's germline CDR1 is SQVTM and CDR2 ANQGSEA. The CDR3 DNA sequence: TGCAGCGTGCCTGGGAGGGCTAACTATGGCTACACCTTC. The encoded protein is CSVPGRANYGYTF. The full variable domain, with the rest looked up from reference TRBV29-1 and TRBJ1-2, is SAVISQKPSRDICQRGTSLTIQCQVDSQVTMMFWYRQQPGQSLTLIATANQGSEATYESGFVIDKFPISRPNLTFSTLTVSNMSPEDSSIYLCSVPGRANYGYTFGSGTRLTVV.

The chain links TRBV19 to TRBJ2-3; tentative D call: TRBD1 (6 bases). The CDR3 is 14 residues long. Germline loops: CDR1 LNHDA, CDR2 SQIVND (reference sequence). V was shortened by 4 bases and J by 4 bases, with 12 bases between the two germline ends. CDR3 residues: CASSNAGAADTQYF. CDR3 nucleotide sequence: TGTGCCAGTAGTAACGCAGGGGCGGCAGATACGCAGTATTTT.

This clone was observed a few times. The chain couples TRBV6-6 to TRBJ2-5; TRBD2 is a possible D gene (7 bases). This CDR3 has 14 residues. Germline V gene sequence: CDR1 MNHNY, CDR2 SVGAGI (reference sequence). The ends were cut back, 8 bases at V and 6 bases at J, with 19 bases in the middle. CDR3 sequence: CASGPLGGLQTQYF. The CDR3 bases are TGTGCCAGCGGGCCTCTGGGGGGGCTGCAGACCCAGTACTTC.

This sequence joins TRBV27 and TRBJ2-7; TRBD1 is a possible D gene (5 bases). V was cut by 7 bases and J by 2 bases, with 9 bases left in between. CDR3 length: 12 residues. Germline-derived CDR1 and CDR2 are MNHEY and SMNVEV (reference sequence). This CDR3 reads CASIKGPYEQYF. CDR3 DNA sequence: TGTGCCAGCATTAAGGGGCCCTACGAGCAGTACTTC.

CDR3 amino acids: CASSFQGAEAFF. CDR3 nucleotide sequence: TGTGCCAGCAGCTTCCAGGGGGCAGAAGCTTTCTTT. The chain combines TRBV7-9 with TRBJ1-1, with 8 bases lining up with TRBD1. CDR3 length equals 12 residues. The trim removed 3 bases at V and 8 bases at J, leaving 2 bases unmatched. Per the germline V gene, CDR1 is SEHNR and CDR2 is FQNEAQ (reference sequence).

This chain joins TRBV27 and TRBJ1-2; D is unresolved. CDR1 is MNHEY, CDR2 SMNVEV, per germline (reference sequence). This CDR3 region has 15 residues. Trimming shortened V by 3 bases and J by 6 bases, and 17 bases separated the two germline ends. The CDR3 region is CASSFLQAQQDGYTF. As DNA, the CDR3 is TGTGCCAGCAGTTTCCTGCAGGCACAGCAGGATGGCTACACCTTC.

The J gene is TRBJ2-3, the V gene TRBV5-1; D perhaps matches TRBD1 (5 bases). CDR1 and CDR2 from the germline V gene are SGHRS and YFSETQ. V lost 0 bases, J lost 6 bases, and 11 bases lay in between. This CDR3 is 14 amino acids long. CDR3 sequence (DNA): TGCGCCAGCAGCTTGGGTGACAGTCAGGATACGCAGTATTTT. It yields the protein CASSLGDSQDTQYF.

This CDR3 reads CASSSSGGAFGELFF. The CDR3 region has the DNA TGTGCCAGCAGTAGTAGCGGGGGGGCCTTCGGGGAGCTGTTTTTT. V gene TRBV2 combines with J gene TRBJ2-2, with 11 bases aligning to TRBD2. V trimming: 5 bases; J trimming: 7 bases; junction bases outside the gene matches: 6. The length of the CDR3 is 15 residues. Germline V gene sequence: CDR1 SNHLY, CDR2 FYNNEI.

The sample holds one count of this clone. V usage is TRBV4-1 and J usage is TRBJ2-5; tentative D call: TRBD2 (5 bases). Trimming shortened V by 1 base and J by 4 bases, and 13 bases separated the two germline ends. This CDR3 has 15 amino acids. The germline V gene has CDR1 MGHRA and CDR2 YSYEKL. CDR3 coding DNA: TGCGCCAGCAGCCAAGGGGAGAGACGGCCAGAGACCCAGTACTTC. It specifies CASSQGERRPETQYF.

This sequence joins TRBV5-1 and TRBJ2-5; no firm D call. Trimming cost V 2 bases and J 1 base, with 15 bases left between them. Germline V gene data show CDR1 as SGHRS and CDR2 as YFSETQ. This CDR3 spans 16 amino acids. The CDR3 region is CASSLSLGGPQETQYF. The CDR3 DNA reads TGCGCCAGCAGCTTAAGCCTCGGCGGCCCCCAAGAGACCCAGTACTTC.